This TCR beta chain was profiled in a study of shared clonotypes between healthy human individuals. Study overall: The plates for each donor numbered three CD4 naive, three CD4 memory, two CD8 naive and one CD8 memory.

Assay execution took place at the deep level. Only in-frame clones appear in the TCRdb table, and some are missing; sequencing was by immunoSEQ multiplex PCR. This table has 2 million to 2.5 million clones, 90% to 97% appearing once. The authors divided CD4+ cells into CD45RA+ naive and CD45RA-negative memory subsets. Germline values: CDR1 SEHNR, CDR2 FQNEAQ (reference sequence). Trimming removed 5 bases from V and 4 bases from J, with 8 bases in between. The CDR3 consists of 13 residues. The chain is built from TRBV7-9 and TRBJ1-4; D gene ambiguous. Sequences were obtained from naive CD4+ T cells sorted from blood. Subset described: CD45RA+ positively selected. This receptor was identified in a man younger than 35 in good health. The CDR3 region is CASSPQINEKLFF. The CDR3 DNA reads as TGTGCCAGCAGCCCTCAGATTAATGAAAAACTGTTTTTT.